This T cell receptor beta chain is drawn from a study of shared clonotypes between healthy human individuals. Study information: The study enrolled two women and three men aged 18 to 49. Whole-study results and caveats: The study drew on few donors, limiting represented genetic and exposure-history diversity. The authors sampled blood alone, and tissue repertoires likely differ.

J was trimmed by 2 bases and V by 5 bases; bases with no gene match: 5. Germline-derived CDR1 and CDR2 are ENHRY and SYGVKD. This CDR3 is built from 14 residues. For this clone: Antigen: not known.

As handled by the study authors: Owing to the provision of junction-only sequences devoid of quality scores by immunoSEQ, filtering differed. Data came from immunoSEQ multiplex PCR; TCRdb stores just in-frame clones and leaves some out. That table supplies the V and J calls and clone size; D and trimming were determined from the DNA. In the table there are about 2.5 million clones, 85% to 95% of which are singletons. The sequenced sample consisted of naive CD4+ T cells from PBMCs. Regarding subset: CD45RA+ positively selected. The receptor was derived from a man aged 18 to 35 in good health. Some clones in this sample may be carry-over from other donors' samples. The chain joins TRBV10-3 to TRBJ2-7; TRBD1 agrees at 8 bases. The CDR3 loop reads CAISPGTGTYEQYF. The DNA of the CDR3 is TGTGCCATCAGTCCCGGGACAGGAACCTACGAGCAGTACTTC.